Listed here are 18 T cell receptor beta chains from one sample, sequenced in a study of read filtering for tumor transcriptome and immune sequencing. The library was built from 400 ng RNA with molecular barcoded adaptors for alpha/delta and beta/gamma chains. TCRdb recomputed calls from the reads with MiXCR, one row per CDR3 protein. The table shows fewer than 25,000 distinct CDR3 sequences, with approximately 22% occurring only once. The sample comprised a population of CD138-negative cells sorted from bone marrow. The receptor set was obtained from a donor aged 40 or over with multiple myeloma.

This clonotype was seen ten or more times. The CDR3: CASSTRRTEAFF. As DNA, the CDR3 is TGTGCCAGCAGCACAAGGAGGACTGAAGCTTTCTTT. The chain uses TRBV7-9 and TRBJ1-1; D is undetermined. The V gene lost 5 bases and the J gene lost 5 bases, with 9 bases spanning the gap. This CDR3 region has 12 residues. CDR1 and CDR2 (germline): SEHNR, FQNEAQ (reference sequence).

This clonotype appeared many times. The gene calls are TRBV7-9 and TRBJ2-7, with TRBD2 matching 9 bases. Germline loops: CDR1 SEHNR, CDR2 FQNEAQ (reference sequence). The CDR3 is 18 amino acids. J was trimmed by 5 bases and V by 5 bases; bases with no gene match: 19. CDR3 amino acids: CASSQEGVAGAFGDEQYF. In DNA form, the CDR3 reads TGTGCCAGCAGCCAAGAAGGGGTAGCGGGAGCGTTTGGGGACGAGCAGTACTTC.

This clonotype was seen many times. The genes are TRBV5-1 and TRBJ2-1; 13 bases map to TRBD2. Germline-derived CDR1 and CDR2 are SGHRS and YFSETQ. The CDR3 totals 15 residues. The trim removed 4 bases at V and 9 bases at J, leaving 7 bases unmatched. As DNA, the CDR3 is TGCGCCAGCAGCATCGGACTAGCGGGAGCAAGTGAGCAGTTCTTC. Translating gives CASSIGLAGASEQFF.

This rearrangement joins TRBV29-1 to TRBJ1-5; D is uncertain. The CDR3 consists of 13 residues. V was clipped by 4 bases and J by 1 base, with 8 bases between them. Per germline, CDR1 SQVTM and CDR2 ANQGSEA. The CDR3 spells CSVAEGSNQPQHF. In DNA form, the CDR3 reads TGCAGCGTTGCGGAGGGAAGCAATCAGCCCCAGCATTTT.

This clonotype was detected many times. The gene calls are TRBV19 and TRBJ2-1; no reliable D call. V was cut by 5 bases and J by 8 bases, with 7 bases left in between. The CDR3 has 11 amino acids. Germline V gene sequence: CDR1 LNHDA, CDR2 SQIVND (reference sequence). The CDR3 protein is CASSLNHEQFF. CDR3 DNA: TGTGCCAGTAGTTTGAATCATGAGCAGTTCTTC.

A remark on this clonotype: A read error may produce the germline difference seen at one junction end. The rearrangement uses TRBV12-3 or TRBV12-4 and TRBJ2-3, with 7 nucleotides matching TRBD1. CDR3 length equals 17 residues. The CDR3 region is CASSAPGQVPVLDTRYF. Written as DNA, the CDR3 is TGTGCCAGTAGTGCCCCCGGACAGGTTCCCGTTCTGGATACGCGGTATTTT.

This clonotype was observed many times. The rearrangement uses TRBV7-2 and TRBJ1-6; D is unresolved. This CDR3 has 15 amino acids. Germline V lookup: CDR1 SGHTA, CDR2 FQGNSA. Trimming pared 1 base from V and 7 bases from J, leaving 11 bases between. The DNA for the CDR3 is TGTGCCAGCAGCTTAGTACCGGGGTTCAATTCACCCCTCCACTTT. This encodes CASSLVPGFNSPLHF.

As for this clonotype: A read error is likely here: a far larger clone is one base away. The chain recombines TRBV7-3 with TRBJ2-7, with 7 bases matching TRBD1. Near its end, the DNA agrees better with TRBJ2-5, so the J call may be wrong. The CDR3 runs 15 residues. Per germline, CDR1 SGHTA and CDR2 FQGTGA. The CDR3 coding sequence is TGTGCCAGCAGCTTAACAGGGGGCCGATCTGAGACCCAGTACTTC. Translation: CASSLTGGRSETQYF.

A remark on this clonotype: With a much larger clone just one base away, this may be a read error. This sequence joins TRBV11-2 and TRBJ2-5; D tentatively reads TRBD1 or TRBD2 (5 bases each). The V gene lost 5 bases and the J gene lost 6 bases, with 19 bases spanning the gap. This CDR3 is built from 15 residues. Germline lookup yields CDR1 SGHAT and CDR2 FQNNGV. CDR3 protein: CASSKTGTTQKTQYF. CDR3 nucleotides: TGTGCCAGCAGCAAAACCGGGACCACTCAAAAGACCCAGTACTTC.

This clonotype was detected only a few times. V and J are TRBV7-3 and TRBJ2-1, with a tentative D call TRBD2 (6 bases). This CDR3 comprises 17 residues. The V gene lost 0 bases and the J gene lost 4 bases, with 16 bases spanning the gap. Germline CDR1 is SGHTA and CDR2 is FQGTGA. The CDR3 region has the DNA TGTGCCAGCAGCTTAACGTCTTCACCGGGAGCGTACAATGAGCAGTTCTTC. Its protein is CASSLTSSPGAYNEQFF.

This clonotype was recorded at least ten times. The V gene is TRBV4-1, the J gene TRBJ1-5, with D perhaps TRBD1 (5 bases). Germline lookup yields CDR1 MGHRA and CDR2 YSYEKL. This CDR3 region has 16 residues. Trimming removed 1 base from V and 6 bases from J, with 16 bases in between. The CDR3 nucleotides read TGCGCCAGCAGCCAAGTCGGCAGGGATAACAGTCAGCCCCAGCATTTT. Translated: CASSQVGRDNSQPQHF.

The sample holds many counts of this clonotype. This rearrangement joins TRBV5-1 to TRBJ2-1; 9 positions agree with TRBD2. The CDR3 runs 15 residues. The trim removed 4 bases at V and 5 bases at J, leaving 7 bases unmatched. CDR1 and CDR2 from the germline V gene are SGHRS and YFSETQ. The CDR3 coding sequence is TGCGCCAGCAGCCCCACTAGCGGGCCAGACAATGAGCAGTTCTTC. The encoded protein is CASSPTSGPDNEQFF.

This clonotype was counted ten times or more. This rearrangement joins TRBV27 to TRBJ2-1; 10 nucleotides agree with TRBD2. V trimming: 5 bases; J trimming: 8 bases; junction bases outside the gene matches: 15. From germline, CDR1 is MNHEY and CDR2 SMNVEV (reference sequence). This CDR3 has 17 amino acids. The CDR3 bases are TGTGCCAGCAGTCCGATTGGACTAGCGGATAGTAGGGATGAGCAGTTCTTC. Protein product: CASSPIGLADSRDEQFF.

The V call is TRBV7-9, the J call TRBJ2-7, with D uncertain. The CDR3 consists of 13 residues. V lost 5 bases and J lost 2, with 10 bases in between. Germline lookup yields CDR1 SEHNR and CDR2 FQNEAQ (reference sequence). For the CDR3, the DNA is TGTGCCAGCAGCCAACGGTCAGCCTACGAGCAGTACTTC. Protein sequence: CASSQRSAYEQYF. Based on the CDR3 plus reference TRBV7-9 and TRBJ2-7, the full variable domain is DTGVSQNPRHKITKRGQNVTFRCDPISEHNRLYWYRQTLGQGPEFLTYFQNEAQLEKSRLLSDRFSAERPKGSFSTLEIQRTEQGDSAMYLCASSQRSAYEQYFGPGTRLTVT.

The V call is TRBV19, the J call TRBJ2-2; D may be TRBD1 or TRBD2 (5 bases each). Germline V gene sequence: CDR1 LNHDA, CDR2 SQIVND (reference sequence). This CDR3 spans 17 amino acids. V lost 3 bases, J lost 5 bases, and 19 bases lay in between. The CDR3 reads CASSILGARVETGELFF. The CDR3 DNA reads TGTGCCAGTAGTATTCTCGGGGCTCGGGTTGAGACCGGGGAGCTGTTTTTT.

This clonotype was counted many times. V usage is TRBV5-1 and J usage is TRBJ1-1, with TRBD1 as a possible D gene (5 bases). CDR3 length equals 14 residues. V was pared by 2 bases and J by 3 bases, with 11 bases between. The germline V gene has CDR1 SGHRS and CDR2 YFSETQ. The CDR3 loop is CASSFVGDYTEAFF. CDR3 in DNA: TGCGCCAGCAGCTTCGTGGGGGACTACACTGAAGCTTTCTTT.

In the case of this clonotype: A much more abundant neighbour one base away suggests this may be a read error. In DNA form, the CDR3 reads TGTGCCAGCATTGAAAGTCGCACAGATACGCAGTATTTT. It encodes CASIESRTDTQYF. The genes are TRBV2 and TRBJ2-3; no firm D call. CDR1 SNHLY and CDR2 FYNNEI come from the germline V gene. CDR3 length: 13 residues.

This clonotype came up many times. This rearrangement joins TRBV6-2 or TRBV6-3 to TRBJ2-1; D ambiguous. V was pared by 6 bases and J by 6 bases, with 9 bases between. Looked up from germline, CDR1 is MNHEY and CDR2 is SVGEGT. The CDR3 has 12 residues. This chain's CDR3 is CASRDPTNEQFF. For the CDR3, the DNA is TGTGCCAGCAGGGACCCTACCAATGAGCAGTTCTTC.